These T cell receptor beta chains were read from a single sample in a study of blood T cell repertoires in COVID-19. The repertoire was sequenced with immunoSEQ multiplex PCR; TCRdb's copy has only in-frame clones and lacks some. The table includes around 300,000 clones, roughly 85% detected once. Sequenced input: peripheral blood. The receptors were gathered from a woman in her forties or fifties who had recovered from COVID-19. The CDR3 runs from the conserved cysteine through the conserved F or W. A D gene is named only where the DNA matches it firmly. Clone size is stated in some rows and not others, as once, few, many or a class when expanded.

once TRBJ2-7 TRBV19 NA CASSTRGAAYEQYF TGTGCCAGTAGTACCCGCGGGGCCGCCTACGAGCAGTACTTC
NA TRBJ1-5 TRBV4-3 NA CASSQESRGYQPQHF TGCGCCAGCAGCCAAGAGTCCAGGGGTTATCAGCCCCAGCATTTT
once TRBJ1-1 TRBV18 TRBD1 CASSPKTTGAEAFF TGTGCCAGCTCACCTAAAACTACAGGGGCTGAAGCTTTCTTT
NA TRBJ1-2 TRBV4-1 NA CASSQDAGNYGYTF TGCGCCAGCAGCCAAGATGCAGGTAACTATGGCTACACCTTC
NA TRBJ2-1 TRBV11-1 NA CASSLATGKINEQFF TGTGCCAGCAGCTTAGCAACAGGGAAAATCAATGAGCAGTTCTTC
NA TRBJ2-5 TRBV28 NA CASSLLQETQYF TGTGCCAGCAGTTTACTCCAAGAGACCCAGTACTTC
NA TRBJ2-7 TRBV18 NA CASSPLAGTYEQYF TGTGCCAGCTCACCACTGGCAGGGACCTACGAGCAGTACTTC
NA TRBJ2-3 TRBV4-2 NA CASSQDLLDTQYF TGTGCCAGCAGCCAAGATTTATTAGATACGCAGTATTTT
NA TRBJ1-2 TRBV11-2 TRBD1 CASSLDLGTDGYTF TGTGCCAGCAGCTTAGATCTGGGGACAGATGGCTACACCTTC
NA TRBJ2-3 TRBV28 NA CASSSGAEDTQYF TGTGCCAGCAGTTCAGGGGCAGAAGATACGCAGTATTTT
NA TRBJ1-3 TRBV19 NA CASRKGVTASSGNTIYF TGTGCCAGTAGAAAGGGGGTCACGGCCAGCTCTGGAAACACCATATATTTT
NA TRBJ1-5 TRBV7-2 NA CASSRGGAGNQPQHF TGTGCCAGCAGCCGCGGGGGGGCGGGCAATCAGCCCCAGCATTTT
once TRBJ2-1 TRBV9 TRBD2 CASSVVSVAGGNEQFF TGTGCCAGCAGCGTAGTGTCGGTAGCGGGAGGAAATGAGCAGTTCTTC
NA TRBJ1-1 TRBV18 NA CASSPFDPAGTEAFF TGTGCCAGCTCCCCCTTCGATCCGGCGGGCACTGAAGCTTTCTTT
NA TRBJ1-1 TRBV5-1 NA CASSPTVGVTEAFF TGCGCCAGCAGCCCAACCGTAGGGGTTACTGAAGCTTTCTTT
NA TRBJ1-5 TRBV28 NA CASSFSGVKQPQHF TGTGCCAGCAGTTTCTCAGGGGTAAAACAGCCCCAGCATTTT
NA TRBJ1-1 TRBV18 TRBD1 CASFRDRGTNTEAFF TGTGCCAGCTTCCGGGACAGGGGTACGAACACTGAAGCTTTCTTT
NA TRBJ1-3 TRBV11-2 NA CASSLVAGSGNTIYF TGTGCCAGCAGCTTAGTCGCGGGGAGTGGAAACACCATATATTTT
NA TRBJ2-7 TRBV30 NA CAWKRGDYEQYF TGTGCCTGGAAACGCGGGGACTACGAGCAGTACTTC
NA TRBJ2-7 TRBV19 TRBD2 CASSMDLAGEQYF TGTGCCAGTAGTATGGACCTAGCGGGCGAGCAGTACTTC
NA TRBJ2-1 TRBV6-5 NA CASRTPGLRYNEQFF TGTGCCAGCAGGACTCCCGGACTGCGATACAATGAGCAGTTCTTC
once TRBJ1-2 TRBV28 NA CASRLQGYGYTF TGTGCCAGCAGACTACAGGGCTATGGCTACACCTTC
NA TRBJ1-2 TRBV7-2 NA CASSLHRQVTF TGTGCCAGCAGCTTACACCGCCAGGTCACCTTC
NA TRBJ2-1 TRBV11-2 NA CASSPGLKNNEQFF TGTGCCAGCAGCCCCGGGTTAAAGAACAATGAGCAGTTCTTC
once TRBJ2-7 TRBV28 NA CASSLALAGAYEQYF TGTGCCAGCAGTCTAGCATTGGCAGGGGCCTACGAGCAGTACTTC
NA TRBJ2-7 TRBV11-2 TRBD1 CASSLGSTGASF TGTGCCAGCAGCTTAGGCTCGACAGGGGCCAGCTTC
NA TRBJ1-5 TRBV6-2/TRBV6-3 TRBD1 CASSVVQGGNQPQHF TGTGCCAGCAGTGTGGTTCAGGGGGGCAATCAGCCCCAGCATTTT
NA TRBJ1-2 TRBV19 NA CASSPGQIYGYTF TGTGCCAGTAGTCCCGGACAGATCTATGGCTACACCTTC